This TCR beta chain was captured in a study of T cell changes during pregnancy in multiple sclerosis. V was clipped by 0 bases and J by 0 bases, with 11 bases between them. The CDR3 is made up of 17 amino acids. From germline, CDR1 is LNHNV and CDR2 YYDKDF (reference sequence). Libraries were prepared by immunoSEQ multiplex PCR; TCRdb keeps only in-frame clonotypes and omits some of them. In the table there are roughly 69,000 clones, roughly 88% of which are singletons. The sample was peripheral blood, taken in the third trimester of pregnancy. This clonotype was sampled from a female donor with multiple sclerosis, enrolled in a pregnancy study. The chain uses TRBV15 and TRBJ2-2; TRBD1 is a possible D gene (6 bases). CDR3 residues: CATSRDIGGSNTGELFF. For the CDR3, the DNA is TGTGCCACCAGCAGAGATATTGGGGGCTCGAACACCGGGGAGCTGTTTTTT.